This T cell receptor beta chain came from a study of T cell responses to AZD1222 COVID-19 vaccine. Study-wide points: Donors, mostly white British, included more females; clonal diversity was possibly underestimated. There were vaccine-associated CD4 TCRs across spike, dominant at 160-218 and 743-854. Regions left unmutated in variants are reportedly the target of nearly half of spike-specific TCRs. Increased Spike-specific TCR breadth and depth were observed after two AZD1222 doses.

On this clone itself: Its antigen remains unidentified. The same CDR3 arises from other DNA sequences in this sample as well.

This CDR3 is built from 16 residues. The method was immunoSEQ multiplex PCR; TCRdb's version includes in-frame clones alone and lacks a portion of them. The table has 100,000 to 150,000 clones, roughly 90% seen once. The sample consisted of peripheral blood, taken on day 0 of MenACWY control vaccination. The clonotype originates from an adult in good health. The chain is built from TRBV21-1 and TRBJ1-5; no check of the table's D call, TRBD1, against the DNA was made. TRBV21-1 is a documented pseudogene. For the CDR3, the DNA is TGTGCCAGCAGCAAAGGGGACAGAGTTAGCAATCAGCCCCAGCATTTT. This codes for CASSKGDRVSNQPQHF.